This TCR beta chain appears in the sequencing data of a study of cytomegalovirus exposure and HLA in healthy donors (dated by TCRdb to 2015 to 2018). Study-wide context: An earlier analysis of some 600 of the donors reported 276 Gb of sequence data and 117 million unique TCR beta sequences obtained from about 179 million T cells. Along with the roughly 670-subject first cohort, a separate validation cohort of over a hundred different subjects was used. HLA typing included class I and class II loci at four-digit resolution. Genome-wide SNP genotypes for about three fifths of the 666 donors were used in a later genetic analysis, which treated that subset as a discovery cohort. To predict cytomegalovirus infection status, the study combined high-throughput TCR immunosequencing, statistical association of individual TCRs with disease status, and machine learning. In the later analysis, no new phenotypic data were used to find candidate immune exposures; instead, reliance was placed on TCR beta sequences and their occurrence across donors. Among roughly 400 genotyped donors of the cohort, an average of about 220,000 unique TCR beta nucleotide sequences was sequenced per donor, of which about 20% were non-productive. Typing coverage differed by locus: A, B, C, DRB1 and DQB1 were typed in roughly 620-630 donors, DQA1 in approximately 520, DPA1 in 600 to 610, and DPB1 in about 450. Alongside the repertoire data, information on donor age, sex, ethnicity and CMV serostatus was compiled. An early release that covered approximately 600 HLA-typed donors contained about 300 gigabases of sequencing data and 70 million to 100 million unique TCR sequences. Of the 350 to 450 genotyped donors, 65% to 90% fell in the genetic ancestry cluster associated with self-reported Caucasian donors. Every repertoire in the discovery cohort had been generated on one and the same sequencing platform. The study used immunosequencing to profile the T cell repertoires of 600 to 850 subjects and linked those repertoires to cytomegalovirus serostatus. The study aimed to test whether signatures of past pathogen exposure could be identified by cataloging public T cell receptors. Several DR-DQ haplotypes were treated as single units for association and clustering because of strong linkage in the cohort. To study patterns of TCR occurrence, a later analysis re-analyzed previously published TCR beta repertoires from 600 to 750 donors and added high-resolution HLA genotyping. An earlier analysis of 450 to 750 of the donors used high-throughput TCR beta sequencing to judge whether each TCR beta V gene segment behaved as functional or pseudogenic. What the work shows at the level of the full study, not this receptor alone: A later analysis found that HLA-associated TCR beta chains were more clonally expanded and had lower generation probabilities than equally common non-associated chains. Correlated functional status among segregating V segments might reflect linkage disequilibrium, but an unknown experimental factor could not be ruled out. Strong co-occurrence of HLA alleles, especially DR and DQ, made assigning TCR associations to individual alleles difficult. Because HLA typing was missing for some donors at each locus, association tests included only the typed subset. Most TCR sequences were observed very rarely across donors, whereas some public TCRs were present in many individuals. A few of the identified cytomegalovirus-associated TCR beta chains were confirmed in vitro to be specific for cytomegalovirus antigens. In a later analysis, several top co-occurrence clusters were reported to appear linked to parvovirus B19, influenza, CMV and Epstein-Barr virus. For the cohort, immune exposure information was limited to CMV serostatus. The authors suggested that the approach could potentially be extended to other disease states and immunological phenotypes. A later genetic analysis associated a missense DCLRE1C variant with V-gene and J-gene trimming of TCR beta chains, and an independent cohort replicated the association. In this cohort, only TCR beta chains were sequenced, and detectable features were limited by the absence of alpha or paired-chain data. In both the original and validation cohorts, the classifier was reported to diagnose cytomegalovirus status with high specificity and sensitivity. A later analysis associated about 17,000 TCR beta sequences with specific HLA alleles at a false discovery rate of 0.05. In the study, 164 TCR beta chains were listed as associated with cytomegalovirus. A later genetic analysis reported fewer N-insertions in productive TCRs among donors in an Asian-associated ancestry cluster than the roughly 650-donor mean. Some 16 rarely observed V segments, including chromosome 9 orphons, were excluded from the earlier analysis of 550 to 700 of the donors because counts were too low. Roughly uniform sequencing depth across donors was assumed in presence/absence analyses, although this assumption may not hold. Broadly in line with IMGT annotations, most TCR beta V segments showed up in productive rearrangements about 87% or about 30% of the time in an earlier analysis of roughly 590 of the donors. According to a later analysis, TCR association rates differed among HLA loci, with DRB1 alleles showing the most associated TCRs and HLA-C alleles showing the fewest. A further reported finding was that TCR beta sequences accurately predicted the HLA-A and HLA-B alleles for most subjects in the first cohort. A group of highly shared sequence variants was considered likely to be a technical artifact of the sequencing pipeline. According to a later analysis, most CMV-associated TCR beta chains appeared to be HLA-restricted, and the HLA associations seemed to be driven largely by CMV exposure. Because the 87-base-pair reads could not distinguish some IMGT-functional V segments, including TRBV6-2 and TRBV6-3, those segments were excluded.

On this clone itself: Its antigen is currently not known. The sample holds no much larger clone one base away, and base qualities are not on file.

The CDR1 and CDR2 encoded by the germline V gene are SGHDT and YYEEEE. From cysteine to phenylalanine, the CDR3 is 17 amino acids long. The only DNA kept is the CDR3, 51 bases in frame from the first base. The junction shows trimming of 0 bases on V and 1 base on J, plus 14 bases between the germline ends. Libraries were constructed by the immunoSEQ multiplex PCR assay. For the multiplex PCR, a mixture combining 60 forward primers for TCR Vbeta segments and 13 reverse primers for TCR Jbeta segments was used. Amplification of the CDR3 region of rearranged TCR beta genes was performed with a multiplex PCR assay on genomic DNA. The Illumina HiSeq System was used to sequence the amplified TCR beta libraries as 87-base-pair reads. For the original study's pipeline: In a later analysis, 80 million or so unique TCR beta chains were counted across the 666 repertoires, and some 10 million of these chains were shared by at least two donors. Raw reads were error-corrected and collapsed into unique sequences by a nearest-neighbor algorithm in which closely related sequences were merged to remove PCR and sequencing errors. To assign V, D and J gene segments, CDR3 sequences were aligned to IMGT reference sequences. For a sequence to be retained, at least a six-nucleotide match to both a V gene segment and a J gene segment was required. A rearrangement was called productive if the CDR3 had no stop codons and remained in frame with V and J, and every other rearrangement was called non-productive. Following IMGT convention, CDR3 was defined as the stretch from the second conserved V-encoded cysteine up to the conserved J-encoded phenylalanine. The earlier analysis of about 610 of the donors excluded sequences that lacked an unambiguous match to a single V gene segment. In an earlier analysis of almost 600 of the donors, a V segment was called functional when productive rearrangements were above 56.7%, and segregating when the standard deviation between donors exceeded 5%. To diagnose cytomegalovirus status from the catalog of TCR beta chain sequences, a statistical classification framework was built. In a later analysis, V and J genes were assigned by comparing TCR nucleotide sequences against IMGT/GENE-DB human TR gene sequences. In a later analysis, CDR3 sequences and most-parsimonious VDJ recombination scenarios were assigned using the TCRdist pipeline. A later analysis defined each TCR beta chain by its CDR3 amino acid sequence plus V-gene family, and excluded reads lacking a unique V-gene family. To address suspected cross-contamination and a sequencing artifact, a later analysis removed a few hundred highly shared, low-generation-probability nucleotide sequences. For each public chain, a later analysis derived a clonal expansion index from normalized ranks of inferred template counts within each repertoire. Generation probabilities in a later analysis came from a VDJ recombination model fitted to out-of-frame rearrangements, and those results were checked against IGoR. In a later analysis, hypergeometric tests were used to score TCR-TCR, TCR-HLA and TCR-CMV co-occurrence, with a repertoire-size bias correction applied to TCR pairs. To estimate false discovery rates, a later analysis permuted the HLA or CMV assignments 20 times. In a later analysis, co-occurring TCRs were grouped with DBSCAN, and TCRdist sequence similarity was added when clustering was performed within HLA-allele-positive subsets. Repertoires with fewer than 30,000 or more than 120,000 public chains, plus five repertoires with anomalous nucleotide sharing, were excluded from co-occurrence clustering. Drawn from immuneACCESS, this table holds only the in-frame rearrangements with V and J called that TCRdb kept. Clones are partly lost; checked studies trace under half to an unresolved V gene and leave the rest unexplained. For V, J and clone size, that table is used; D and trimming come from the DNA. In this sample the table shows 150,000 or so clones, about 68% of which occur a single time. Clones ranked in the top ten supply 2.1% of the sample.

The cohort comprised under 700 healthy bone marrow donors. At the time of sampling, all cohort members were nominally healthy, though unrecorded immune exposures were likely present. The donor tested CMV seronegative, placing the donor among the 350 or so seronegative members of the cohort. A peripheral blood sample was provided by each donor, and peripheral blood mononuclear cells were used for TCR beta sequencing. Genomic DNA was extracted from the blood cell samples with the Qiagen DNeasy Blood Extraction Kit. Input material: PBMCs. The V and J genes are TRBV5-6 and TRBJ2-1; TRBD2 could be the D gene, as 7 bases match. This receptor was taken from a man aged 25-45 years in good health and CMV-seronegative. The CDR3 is CASSLGGGASSYNEQFF. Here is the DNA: TGTGCCAGCAGCTTGGGAGGGGGGGCTTCGTCCTACAATGAGCAGTTCTTC.